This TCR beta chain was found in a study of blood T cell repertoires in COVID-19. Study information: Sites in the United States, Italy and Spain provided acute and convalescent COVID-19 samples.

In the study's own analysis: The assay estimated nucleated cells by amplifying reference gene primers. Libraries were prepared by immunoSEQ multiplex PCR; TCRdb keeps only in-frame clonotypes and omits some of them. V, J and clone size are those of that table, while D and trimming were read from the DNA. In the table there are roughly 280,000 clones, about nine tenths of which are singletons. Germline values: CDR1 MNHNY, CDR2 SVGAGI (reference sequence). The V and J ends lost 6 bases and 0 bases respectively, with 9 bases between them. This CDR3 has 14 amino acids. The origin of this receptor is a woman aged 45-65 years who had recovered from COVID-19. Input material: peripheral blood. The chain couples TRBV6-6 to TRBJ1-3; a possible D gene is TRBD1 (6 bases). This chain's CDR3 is CASSPQGSGNTIYF. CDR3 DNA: TGTGCCAGCAGCCCACAGGGCTCTGGAAACACCATATATTTT.